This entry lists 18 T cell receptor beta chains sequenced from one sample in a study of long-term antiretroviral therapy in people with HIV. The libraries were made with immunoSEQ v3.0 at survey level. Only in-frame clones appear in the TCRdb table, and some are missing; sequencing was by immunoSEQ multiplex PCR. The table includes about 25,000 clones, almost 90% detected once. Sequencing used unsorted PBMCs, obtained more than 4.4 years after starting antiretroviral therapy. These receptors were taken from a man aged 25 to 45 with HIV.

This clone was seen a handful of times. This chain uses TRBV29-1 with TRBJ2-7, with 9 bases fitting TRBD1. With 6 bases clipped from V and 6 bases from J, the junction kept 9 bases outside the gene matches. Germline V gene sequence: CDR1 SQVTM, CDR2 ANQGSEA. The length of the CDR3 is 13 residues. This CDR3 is CSVGTGYGAEQYF. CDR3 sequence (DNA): TGCAGCGTGGGGACAGGGTATGGGGCCGAGCAGTACTTC.

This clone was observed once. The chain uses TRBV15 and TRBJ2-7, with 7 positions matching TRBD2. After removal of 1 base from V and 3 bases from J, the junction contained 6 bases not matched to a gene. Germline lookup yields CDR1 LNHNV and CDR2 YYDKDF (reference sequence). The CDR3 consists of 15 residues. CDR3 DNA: TGTGCCACCAGCAGAGGTCCGGGGGGAGGCTACGAGCAGTACTTC. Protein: CATSRGPGGGYEQYF.

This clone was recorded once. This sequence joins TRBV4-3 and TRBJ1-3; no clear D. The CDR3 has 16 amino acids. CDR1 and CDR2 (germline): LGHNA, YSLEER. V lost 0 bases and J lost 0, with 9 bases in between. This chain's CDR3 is CASSQDRMISGNTIYF. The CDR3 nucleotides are TGCGCCAGCAGCCAAGATCGAATGATCTCTGGAAACACCATATATTTT.

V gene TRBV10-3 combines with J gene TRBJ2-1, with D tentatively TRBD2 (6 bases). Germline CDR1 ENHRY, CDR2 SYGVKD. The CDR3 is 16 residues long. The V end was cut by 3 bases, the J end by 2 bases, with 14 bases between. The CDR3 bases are TGTGCCATCAGTGATCCCCGCGGAGGGACCTACAATGAGCAGTTCTTC. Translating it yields CAISDPRGGTYNEQFF.

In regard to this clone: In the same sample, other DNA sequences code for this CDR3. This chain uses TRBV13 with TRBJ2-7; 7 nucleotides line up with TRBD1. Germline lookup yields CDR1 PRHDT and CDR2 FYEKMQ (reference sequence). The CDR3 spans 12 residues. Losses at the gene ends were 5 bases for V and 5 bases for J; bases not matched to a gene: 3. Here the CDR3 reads CASSIDRDEQYF. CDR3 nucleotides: TGTGCCAGCAGCATAGACAGGGACGAGCAGTACTTC. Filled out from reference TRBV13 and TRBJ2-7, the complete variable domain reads AAGVIQSPRHLIKEKRETATLKCYPIPRHDTVYWYQQGPGQDPQFLISFYEKMQSDKGSIPDRFSAQQFSDYHSELNMSSLELGDSALYFCASSIDRDEQYFGPGTRLTVT.

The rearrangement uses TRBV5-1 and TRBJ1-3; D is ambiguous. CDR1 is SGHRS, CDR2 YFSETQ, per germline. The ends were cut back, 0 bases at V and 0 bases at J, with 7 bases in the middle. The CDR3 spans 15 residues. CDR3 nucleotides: TGCGCCAGCAGCTTGGATCTCTCCTCTGGAAACACCATATATTTT. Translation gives CASSLDLSSGNTIYF. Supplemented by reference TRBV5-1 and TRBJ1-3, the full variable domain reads KAGVTQTPRYLIKTRGQQVTLSCSPISGHRSVSWYQQTPGQGLQFLFEYFSETQRNKGNFPGRFSGRQFSNSRSEMNVSTLELGDSALYLCASSLDLSSGNTIYFGEGSWLTVV.

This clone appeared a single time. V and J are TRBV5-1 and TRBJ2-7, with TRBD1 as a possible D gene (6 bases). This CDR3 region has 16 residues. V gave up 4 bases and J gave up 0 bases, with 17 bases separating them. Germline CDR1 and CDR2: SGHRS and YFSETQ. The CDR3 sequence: CASSLGVSGASYEQYF. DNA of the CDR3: TGCGCCAGCAGCCTTGGGGTTTCAGGGGCCTCCTACGAGCAGTACTTC.

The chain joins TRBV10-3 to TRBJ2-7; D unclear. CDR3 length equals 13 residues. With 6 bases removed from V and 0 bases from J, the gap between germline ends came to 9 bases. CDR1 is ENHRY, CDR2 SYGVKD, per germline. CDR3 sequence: CAISSLSSYEQYF. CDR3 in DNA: TGTGCCATCAGCAGCCTCAGCTCCTACGAGCAGTACTTC.

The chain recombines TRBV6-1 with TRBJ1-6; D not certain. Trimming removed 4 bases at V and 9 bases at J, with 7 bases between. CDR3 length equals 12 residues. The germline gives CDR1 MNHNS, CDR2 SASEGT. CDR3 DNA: TGTGCCAGCAGTGTTCGTGGTTCACCCCTCCACTTT. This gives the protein CASSVRGSPLHF.

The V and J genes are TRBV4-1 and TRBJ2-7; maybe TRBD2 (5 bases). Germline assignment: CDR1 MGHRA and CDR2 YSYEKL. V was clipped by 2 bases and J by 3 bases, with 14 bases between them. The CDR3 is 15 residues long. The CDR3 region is CASSQSERTYYEQYF. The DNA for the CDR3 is TGCGCCAGCAGCCAATCCGAGAGGACTTACTACGAGCAGTACTTC.

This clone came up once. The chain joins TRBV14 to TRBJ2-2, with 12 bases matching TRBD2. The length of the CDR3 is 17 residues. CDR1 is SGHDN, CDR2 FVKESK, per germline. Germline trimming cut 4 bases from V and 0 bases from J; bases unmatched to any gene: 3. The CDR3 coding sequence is TGTGCCAGCAGCCGACTAGCGGGAGTCCCGAACACCGGGGAGCTGTTTTTT. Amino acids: CASSRLAGVPNTGELFF. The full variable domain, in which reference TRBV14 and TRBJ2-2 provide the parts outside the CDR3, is EAGVTQFPSHSVIEKGQTVTLRCDPISGHDNLYWYRRVMGKEIKFLLHFVKESKQDESGMPNNRFLAERTGGTYSTLKVQPAELEDSGVYFCASSRLAGVPNTGELFFGEGSRLTVL.

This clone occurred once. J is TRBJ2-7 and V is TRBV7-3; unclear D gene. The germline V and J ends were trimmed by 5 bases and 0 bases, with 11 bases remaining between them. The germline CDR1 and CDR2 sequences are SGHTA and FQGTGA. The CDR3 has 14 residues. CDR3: CASSPQSGSYEQYF. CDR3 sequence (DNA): TGTGCCAGCAGCCCCCAGTCGGGCTCCTACGAGCAGTACTTC.

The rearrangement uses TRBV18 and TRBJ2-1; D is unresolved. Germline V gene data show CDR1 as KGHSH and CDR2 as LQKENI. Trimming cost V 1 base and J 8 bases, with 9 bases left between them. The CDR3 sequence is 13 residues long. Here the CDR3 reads CASSPRLGYEQFF. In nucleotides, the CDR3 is TGTGCCAGCTCACCACGGCTTGGGTATGAGCAGTTCTTC.

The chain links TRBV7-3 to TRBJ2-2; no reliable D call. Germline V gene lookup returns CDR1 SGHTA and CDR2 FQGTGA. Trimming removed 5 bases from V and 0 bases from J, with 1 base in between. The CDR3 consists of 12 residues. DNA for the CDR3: TGTGCCAGCAGCACGAACACCGGGGAGCTGTTTTTT. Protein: CASSTNTGELFF.

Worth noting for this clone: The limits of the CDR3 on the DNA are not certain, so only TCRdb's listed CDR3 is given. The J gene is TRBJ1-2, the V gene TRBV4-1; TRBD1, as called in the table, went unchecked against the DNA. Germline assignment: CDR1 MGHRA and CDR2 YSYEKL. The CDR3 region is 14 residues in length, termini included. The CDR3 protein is CASSQGWGQGANTF.

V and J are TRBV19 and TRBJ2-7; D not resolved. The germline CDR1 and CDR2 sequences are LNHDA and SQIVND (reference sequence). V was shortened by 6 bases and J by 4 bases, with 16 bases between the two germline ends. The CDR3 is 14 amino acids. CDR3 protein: CASSPTLDPYEQYF. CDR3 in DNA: TGTGCCAGTAGCCCTACCCTAGACCCATACGAGCAGTACTTC.

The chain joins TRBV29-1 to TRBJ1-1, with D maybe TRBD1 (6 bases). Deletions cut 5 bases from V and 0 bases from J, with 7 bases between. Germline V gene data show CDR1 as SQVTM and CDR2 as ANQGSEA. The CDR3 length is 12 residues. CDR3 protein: CSVTGLNTEAFF. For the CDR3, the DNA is TGCAGCGTTACAGGGCTGAACACTGAAGCTTTCTTT.

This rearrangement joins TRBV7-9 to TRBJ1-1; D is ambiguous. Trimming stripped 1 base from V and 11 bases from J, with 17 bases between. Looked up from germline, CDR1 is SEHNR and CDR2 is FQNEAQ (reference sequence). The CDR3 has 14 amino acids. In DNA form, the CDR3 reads TGTGCCAGCAGCTTAGTGGCTGGCCCCGAGGCGGCTTTCTTT. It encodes CASSLVAGPEAAFF.